These 25 T cell receptor beta chains came from one sample sequenced in a study of blood T cell repertoires in COVID-19. Assay: immunoSEQ multiplex PCR; the TCRdb copy retains only in-frame clones and omits some. The sample has about 280,000 clones; roughly 89% are singletons. The sample taken for sequencing was peripheral blood. Receptors originate from a man aged 35 to 55 with acute or convalescent COVID-19.

The CDR3, as DNA: TGTGCCAGCAGCCCAAGACTAGCGGGTCCCTACGAGCAGTACTTC. This translates into CASSPRLAGPYEQYF. This chain uses TRBV7-9 with TRBJ2-7, with 10 bases that match TRBD2. The CDR3 length is 15 residues. With V trimmed by 5 bases and J by 2 bases, 6 bases remained unmatched. The germline gives CDR1 SEHNR, CDR2 FQNEAQ (reference sequence).

V and J are TRBV11-2 and TRBJ1-6, with D tentatively TRBD1 (6 bases). CDR1 SGHAT and CDR2 FQNNGV come from the germline V gene. The CDR3 covers 17 residues. Deletions cut 0 bases from V and 8 bases from J, with 17 bases between. CDR3 sequence reads: CASSLDRRGGAYSPLHF. The CDR3 nucleotides are TGTGCCAGCAGCTTAGATCGAAGGGGGGGAGCGTATTCACCCCTCCACTTT.

The chain joins TRBV7-8 to TRBJ2-3, with 11 positions matching TRBD2. The CDR3 is made up of 16 amino acids. The germline CDR1 and CDR2 sequences are SGHVS and FQNEAQ. The V and J ends lost 5 bases and 7 bases, in that order; junction bases with no gene match: 11. Here the CDR3 DNA reads TGTGCCAGCAGCCACGAATCACTAGCGGGGGCGAATACGCAGTATTTT. Its protein product is CASSHESLAGANTQYF. The whole variable domain, filled in from reference TRBV7-8 and TRBJ2-3, reads GAGVSQSPRYKVAKRGQDVALRCDPISGHVSLFWYQQALGQGPEFLTYFQNEAQLDKSGLPSDRFFAERPEGSVSTLKIQRTQQEDSAVYLCASSHESLAGANTQYFGPGTRLTVL.

The rearrangement joins TRBV29-1 to TRBJ2-3, with a tentative D call TRBD1 (5 bases). The CDR3 spans 13 residues. The V and J ends lost 1 base and 4 bases respectively, with 9 bases between them. Germline V lookup: CDR1 SQVTM, CDR2 ANQGSEA. The CDR3 DNA reads TGCAGCGTTGAAGGCAGGGTAGCAGATACGCAGTATTTT. Its translation is CSVEGRVADTQYF.

This clone showed up just once. The chain is built from TRBV30 and TRBJ1-2; 7 bases are shared with TRBD1. The CDR3 is 14 amino acids. Per germline, CDR1 GTSNPN and CDR2 SVGIG (reference sequence). The V segment lost 5 bases and the J segment 8 bases; nucleotides outside the gene matches: 14. The CDR3 region has the DNA TGTGCCTGGCTCCGGGGACAGCCCTTACGAGGCTACACCTTC. Protein: CAWLRGQPLRGYTF.

This clone was picked up a small number of times. The chain links TRBV19 to TRBJ1-2; 7 positions agree with TRBD1. V trimming: 9 bases; J trimming: 4 bases; junction bases outside the gene matches: 8. The CDR3 runs 13 residues. Germline-derived CDR1 and CDR2 are LNHDA and SQIVND (reference sequence). CDR3 protein: CASGDRAGYGYTF. The CDR3 region has the DNA TGTGCCAGCGGTGACAGGGCCGGCTATGGCTACACCTTC. Drawing the rest from reference TRBV19 and TRBJ1-2, the complete variable domain is DGGITQSPKYLFRKEGQNVTLSCEQNLNHDAMYWYRQDPGQGLRLIYYSQIVNDFQKGDIAEGYSVSREKKESFPLTVTSAQKNPTAFYLCASGDRAGYGYTFGSGTRLTVV.

The chain joins TRBV7-2 to TRBJ1-1; TRBD1 agrees at 9 bases. Germline trimming cut 4 bases from V and 5 bases from J; bases unmatched to any gene: 8. This CDR3 is built from 15 residues. Germline V gives CDR1 SGHTA, CDR2 FQGNSA. The CDR3 coding sequence is TGTGCCAGCAGCTGGGCCGGGACAGGGAGAACTGAAGCTTTCTTT. Protein sequence: CASSWAGTGRTEAFF. Looking up the rest from reference TRBV7-2 and TRBJ1-1 gives the full variable domain: GAGVSQSPSNKVTEKGKDVELRCDPISGHTALYWYRQSLGQGLEFLIYFQGNSAPDKSGLPSDRFSAERTGGSVSTLTIQRTQQEDSAVYLCASSWAGTGRTEAFFGQGTRLTVV.

V usage is TRBV5-6 and J usage is TRBJ2-7; TRBD1 agrees at 8 bases. The CDR3 is 16 amino acids. J lost 7 bases, V lost 0 bases, and 12 bases had no gene match. Germline V lookup: CDR1 SGHDT, CDR2 YYEEEE. CDR3: CASSLAAGGSPREQYF. As DNA, the CDR3 is TGTGCCAGCAGCTTGGCCGCAGGGGGCTCCCCCCGGGAGCAGTACTTC.

About this clone: Other DNA sequences within the sample encode an identical CDR3. The chain has TRBV9 and TRBJ1-2, with TRBD1 as a possible D gene (6 bases). This CDR3 is 15 amino acids long. Germline V gene sequence: CDR1 SGDLS, CDR2 YYNGEE. V lost 0 bases and J lost 0, with 9 bases in between. The CDR3, as DNA: TGTGCCAGCAGCGTAGGGACAGATCCTAACTATGGCTACACCTTC. It codes for CASSVGTDPNYGYTF.

The count of this clone is one. This rearrangement joins TRBV2 to TRBJ1-1, with D unclear. CDR1 is SNHLY, CDR2 FYNNEI, per germline. Trimming cost V 8 bases and J 5 bases, with 18 bases left between them. This CDR3 has 14 amino acids. In DNA, the CDR3 is TGTGCCAGCCTGATAGAGGGTTTGGGGACTGAAGCTTTCTTT. It codes for CASLIEGLGTEAFF.

The sample holds a few counts of this clone. The rearrangement joins TRBV18 to TRBJ2-7; tentatively, D is TRBD2 (6 bases). This CDR3 is built from 13 residues. Germline assignment: CDR1 KGHSH and CDR2 LQKENI. Trimming took 5 bases from V and 4 from J, leaving 12 bases between them. The CDR3 reads CASSSREVYEQYF. The CDR3, as DNA: TGTGCCAGCTCATCCAGGGAGGTTTACGAGCAGTACTTC.

Remarks on this clone: Other DNA sequences in this sample translate to the same CDR3. This sequence joins TRBV30 and TRBJ1-5, with D possibly TRBD1 on 5 matching bases. The CDR3 is 13 residues long. Deletions cut 2 bases from V and 0 bases from J, with 5 bases between. CDR1 is GTSNPN, CDR2 SVGIG, per germline (reference sequence). The CDR3 sequence: CAWSRGSNQPQHF. The CDR3 DNA reads TGTGCCTGGAGTAGGGGTAGCAATCAGCCCCAGCATTTT.

V and J are TRBV9 and TRBJ2-6, with D possibly matching TRBD2 (5 bases). Trimming stripped 1 base from V and 0 bases from J, with 11 bases between. CDR3 length: 17 residues. Germline CDR1 is SGDLS and CDR2 is YYNGEE. CDR3 sequence reads: CASSVSGFSSGANVLTF. The CDR3, as DNA: TGTGCCAGCAGCGTAAGCGGCTTTAGCTCTGGGGCCAACGTCCTGACTTTC.

The V and J genes are TRBV5-6 and TRBJ2-1; 12 bases line up with TRBD1. V trimming: 3 bases; J trimming: 3 bases; junction bases outside the gene matches: 4. CDR1 SGHDT and CDR2 YYEEEE come from the germline V gene. The CDR3 length is 16 residues. The CDR3 DNA is TGTGCCAGCAGCTGGGGACAGGGGGCTTACTACAATGAGCAGTTCTTC. This encodes CASSWGQGAYYNEQFF.

This clone was detected only once. V and J are TRBV11-3 and TRBJ2-1; no definite D call. The germline V gene has CDR1 SGHNT and CDR2 YENEEA. The CDR3 runs 12 residues. V lost 1 base and J lost 8, with 6 bases in between. The CDR3 loop is CASSLGGDEQFF. The CDR3 DNA is TGTGCCAGCAGCTTAGGAGGCGATGAGCAGTTCTTC.

This sequence joins TRBV11-2 and TRBJ2-7; 14 nucleotides line up with TRBD2. The germline gives CDR1 SGHAT, CDR2 FQNNGV. V gave up 5 bases and J gave up 6 bases; unmatched junction bases: 6. The CDR3 runs 15 residues. The DNA of the CDR3 is TGTGCCAGCAGCGTGGGACTAGCGGGGGCCTCCGAGCAGTACTTC. This codes for CASSVGLAGASEQYF.

The J gene is TRBJ2-2, the V gene TRBV4-2; maybe TRBD2 (6 bases). V shed 3 bases and J shed 6 bases, with 20 bases lying between them. This CDR3 region has 17 residues. Germline V gene sequence: CDR1 LGHNA, CDR2 YNFKEQ. The CDR3 DNA sequence: TGTGCCAGCAGCCATTTCAGCCTAGCGAATTGGGCCGGGGAGCTGTTTTTT. It specifies CASSHFSLANWAGELFF.

The chain is built from TRBV27 and TRBJ1-2; 10 bases match TRBD1. The CDR3 is 15 residues long. V was clipped by 4 bases and J by 3 bases; unmatched bases: 5. CDR1 and CDR2 from the germline V gene are MNHEY and SMNVEV (reference sequence). The CDR3 protein is CASSSPDRGDYGYTF. CDR3 DNA sequence: TGTGCCAGCAGTTCCCCGGACAGGGGGGACTATGGCTACACCTTC.

The CDR3 DNA reads as TGTGCCAGCAGCTTAGCGCATGGACCGGGGGGCACAGATACGCAGTATTTT. Amino acids: CASSLAHGPGGTDTQYF. This chain connects TRBV7-9 to TRBJ2-3; a possible D gene is TRBD2 (6 bases). Germline V gene data show CDR1 as SEHNR and CDR2 as FQNEAQ (reference sequence). The CDR3 consists of 17 residues. V was trimmed by 0 bases and J by 1 base, leaving 14 bases between them.

The chain's CDR3 is CASSILQTGDSPLHF. DNA for the CDR3: TGTGCCAGTAGTATATTACAGACAGGGGATTCACCCCTCCACTTT. The chain couples TRBV19 to TRBJ1-6; TRBD1 agrees at 8 bases. Germline trimming cut 2 bases from V and 8 bases from J; bases unmatched to any gene: 5. The germline gives CDR1 LNHDA, CDR2 SQIVND (reference sequence). The CDR3 spans 15 residues.

The chain recombines TRBV18 with TRBJ2-2; D perhaps matches TRBD1 (6 bases). The CDR3 totals 14 residues. The V end was cut by 5 bases, the J end by 1 base, with 8 bases between. Germline-derived CDR1 and CDR2 are KGHSH and LQKENI. Here the CDR3 reads CASSSGQNTGELFF. The CDR3 coding sequence is TGTGCCAGCTCATCGGGACAGAACACCGGGGAGCTGTTTTTT.

V is TRBV19 and J is TRBJ1-5, with a possible D match to TRBD1 (5 bases). Germline CDR1 reads LNHDA; CDR2 reads SQIVND (reference sequence). The CDR3 is 15 residues long. V dropped 3 bases and J dropped 7 bases, with 16 bases sitting between them. CDR3 coding DNA: TGTGCCAGTAGTATTTCCAGGGTAAAGGGACAGCCCCAGCATTTT. Translating it yields CASSISRVKGQPQHF.

The V call is TRBV18, the J call TRBJ2-2, with 8 bases matching TRBD1. With V trimmed by 2 bases and J by 3 bases, 8 bases remained unmatched. The length of the CDR3 is 17 residues. Germline assignment: CDR1 KGHSH and CDR2 LQKENI. The CDR3 reads CASSPFQGAIDTGELFF. In DNA form, the CDR3 reads TGTGCCAGCTCACCATTCCAGGGGGCCATTGACACCGGGGAGCTGTTTTTT.

The CDR3 loop is CASSQDVNYGYTF. CDR3 DNA sequence: TGTGCCAGCTCGCAGGATGTTAACTATGGCTACACCTTC. The chain has TRBV18 and TRBJ1-2; D uncertain. Between the trimmed V and J ends, which lost 6 bases and 1 base, there was a span of 9 bases. Germline assignment: CDR1 KGHSH and CDR2 LQKENI. The CDR3 consists of 13 residues. The entire variable domain, with the rest obtained from reference TRBV18 and TRBJ1-2, is as follows: NAGVMQNPRHLVRRRGQEARLRCSPMKGHSHVYWYRQLPEEGLKFMVYLQKENIIDESGMPKERFSAEFPKEGPSILRIQQVVRGDSAAYFCASSQDVNYGYTFGSGTRLTVV.

This rearrangement joins TRBV19 to TRBJ1-1; 7 bases align to TRBD1. From germline, CDR1 is LNHDA and CDR2 SQIVND (reference sequence). J lost 7 bases, V lost 1 base, and 3 bases had no gene match. The CDR3 extends over 13 amino acids. CDR3 amino acids: CASSIANRGEAFF. CDR3 DNA sequence: TGTGCCAGTAGTATAGCCAACAGGGGTGAAGCTTTCTTT.